Listed below are T cell receptor beta chains from one sample, sequenced in a study of shared clonotypes between healthy human individuals. Clones were read by immunoSEQ multiplex PCR, and TCRdb kept only the in-frame ones, dropping some. The sample holds about 2 million clones; 90% to 95% are singletons and the top ten take 0.13%. The material sequenced was naive CD4+ T cells sorted from blood. The receptors shown here come from a man in his late teens or twenties in good health. CDR3s include the opening cysteine and the closing phenylalanine or tryptophan. D genes are given only for firm matches. Not every row has a clone size; where given, it reads once, few, many or a size class.

NA 16 TRBJ1-3 NA TRBV2 CASSPRGRSSGNTIYF TGTGCCAGCAGTCCACGAGGGCGGAGCTCTGGAAACACCATATATTTT
NA 15 TRBJ1-2 TRBD1 TRBV6-5 CASSSDRVGNGGYTF TGTGCCAGCAGTTCCGACAGGGTTGGTAATGGTGGCTACACCTTC
NA 16 TRBJ1-2 NA TRBV5-1 CASSLRQSGAGDGYTF TGCGCCAGCAGCTTGCGGCAATCGGGCGCGGGGGACGGCTACACCTTC
NA 14 TRBJ1-5 NA TRBV5-1 CASSPGPSNQPQHF TGCGCCAGCAGCCCGGGCCCGAGCAATCAGCCCCAGCATTTT
NA 15 TRBJ1-6 NA TRBV5-1 CASSLVGNEGSPLHF TGCGCCAGCAGCTTGGTAGGGAATGAGGGTTCACCCCTCCACTTT
NA 18 TRBJ2-2 TRBD1 TRBV4-2 CASSQSPGQGVGTGELFF TGTGCCAGCAGCCAATCTCCCGGACAGGGGGTAGGCACCGGGGAGCTGTTTTTT
NA 15 TRBJ2-7 TRBD1 TRBV7-8 CASSYIPDRDYEQYF TGTGCCAGCAGCTACATCCCAGACAGGGACTACGAGCAGTACTTC
NA 14 TRBJ1-6 TRBD1 TRBV27 CASSYDRVASPLHF TGTGCCAGCAGTTACGACAGGGTGGCTTCACCCCTCCACTTT
NA 14 TRBJ2-7 TRBD1 TRBV6-5 CASSRAGTDYEQYF TGTGCCAGCAGTAGGGCCGGGACAGACTACGAGCAGTACTTC
NA 16 TRBJ2-1 NA TRBV25-1 CASSRLGGSSYNEQFF TGTGCCAGCTCGCGATTGGGTGGGAGCTCCTACAATGAGCAGTTCTTC
NA 17 TRBJ2-7 NA TRBV21-1 CASSKGREQVPSYEQYF TGTGCCAGCAGCAAAGGCCGGGAGCAGGTTCCTTCCTACGAGCAGTACTTC
NA 19 TRBJ1-6 NA TRBV7-9 CASSSTGHLESSYNSPLHF TGTGCCAGCAGCTCTACAGGACACCTCGAGAGCTCCTATAATTCACCCCTCCACTTT
NA 16 TRBJ2-2 NA TRBV11-2 CASSLLRVSSAGELFF TGTGCCAGCAGCCTGCTTAGGGTTTCGAGCGCCGGGGAGCTGTTTTTT
NA 14 TRBJ2-2 NA TRBV6-1 CASSERARTGELFF TGTGCCAGCAGTGAAAGGGCCCGGACCGGGGAGCTGTTTTTT
NA 16 TRBJ1-2 NA TRBV7-2 CASSLGQGLIPYGYTF TGTGCCAGCAGCTTAGGGCAGGGGCTCATCCCATATGGCTACACCTTC
NA 14 TRBJ2-3 TRBD2 TRBV30 CASTPGLAADTQYF TGTGCCTCCACACCGGGACTAGCAGCAGATACGCAGTATTTT
NA 14 TRBJ1-1 NA TRBV5-1 CASRKEQGWTEAFF TGCGCCAGCAGAAAGGAACAGGGTTGGACTGAAGCTTTCTTT
NA 16 TRBJ1-2 TRBD1 TRBV7-2 CASSLAGTAAQGGYTF TGTGCCAGCAGCTTAGCCGGGACAGCGGCCCAGGGTGGCTACACCTTC
NA 16 TRBJ1-3 TRBD1 TRBV18 CASSPPAGGSGNTIYF TGTGCCAGCTCACCACCCGCAGGGGGCTCTGGAAACACCATATATTTT
NA 15 TRBJ1-6 TRBD1 TRBV30 CAWSVQGAYNSPLHF TGTGCCTGGAGTGTACAGGGGGCCTATAATTCACCCCTCCACTTT
once 14 TRBJ1-1 TRBD1 TRBV6-5 CASSRTGGYTEAFF TGTGCCAGCAGTAGGACAGGGGGTTACACTGAAGCTTTCTTT
NA 17 TRBJ2-7 NA TRBV7-9 CASSSPSVSLSSYEQYF TGTGCCAGCAGCTCCCCCTCTGTATCGCTCAGCTCCTACGAGCAGTACTTC
once 13 TRBJ1-4 NA TRBV6-1 CASNLGVREKLFF TGTGCCAGCAATTTGGGGGTGCGGGAAAAACTGTTTTTT
NA 15 TRBJ2-1 NA TRBV5-1 CASSFLDYSYNEQFF TGCGCCAGCAGCTTCCTCGACTACTCCTACAATGAGCAGTTCTTC
NA 15 TRBJ2-5 NA TRBV9 CASSVGGTPQETQYF TGTGCCAGCAGCGTAGGAGGGACCCCCCAAGAGACCCAGTACTTC
NA 16 TRBJ1-4 TRBD1 TRBV30 CAWSARGRGQNEKLFF TGTGCCTGGAGTGCACGGGGCAGGGGGCAGAATGAAAAACTGTTTTTT
NA 12 TRBJ1-3 NA TRBV18 CASSRDKNTIYF TGTGCCAGCTCACGGGACAAAAACACCATATATTTT
NA 15 TRBJ1-1 NA TRBV18 CASSPPTGWVVGAFF TGTGCCAGCTCACCACCGACAGGTTGGGTCGTGGGAGCTTTCTTT
NA 13 TRBJ2-7 NA TRBV6-1 CASSRQGWYEQYF TGTGCCAGCAGTCGGCAGGGGTGGTACGAGCAGTACTTC
NA 14 TRBJ2-1 NA TRBV5-1 CASSDGDTNNEQFF TGCGCCAGCAGCGACGGGGACACGAACAATGAGCAGTTCTTC
NA 16 TRBJ2-7 NA TRBV6-1 CASSEGLWVGSYEQYF TGTGCCAGCAGTGAGGGGCTTTGGGTTGGGTCCTACGAGCAGTACTTC
once 16 TRBJ1-3 NA TRBV7-2 CASSPRGSLLGNTIYF TGTGCCAGCAGCCCCCGGGGCAGCTTATTGGGAAACACCATATATTTT
NA 15 TRBJ2-7 TRBD2 TRBV7-1 CASSFASGTPQRQYF TGTGCCAGCAGCTTTGCTAGCGGGACCCCCCAACGGCAGTACTTC
NA 14 TRBJ2-5 TRBD1 TRBV2 CASSDEQGAVAQYF TGTGCCAGCAGTGACGAGCAGGGGGCAGTGGCCCAGTACTTC
NA 15 TRBJ2-7 NA TRBV30 CAWRRPGLSSGEQYF TGTGCCTGGAGGAGGCCGGGATTATCTTCGGGCGAGCAGTACTTC
once 15 TRBJ2-7 NA TRBV28 CASSDDRLGAYEQYF TGTGCCAGCAGTGACGACAGACTAGGAGCCTACGAGCAGTACTTC
NA 14 TRBJ1-1 NA TRBV18 CASSPGQTYTEAFF TGTGCCAGCTCACCCGGGCAGACTTATACTGAAGCTTTCTTT
NA 15 TRBJ1-1 TRBD1 TRBV30 CAWIQGARLVTEAFF TGTGCCTGGATTCAGGGGGCTCGGCTTGTAACTGAAGCTTTCTTT
NA 16 TRBJ2-2 NA TRBV5-4 CASSPMAGAYTGELFF TGTGCCAGCAGCCCCATGGCAGGGGCATACACCGGGGAGCTGTTTTTT
NA 15 TRBJ2-1 TRBD2 TRBV4-3 CASSQDGTSRNEQFF TGCGCCAGCAGCCAAGATGGGACTAGCCGCAATGAGCAGTTCTTC
NA 15 TRBJ2-2 TRBD1 TRBV6-1 CASSPGQGYTGELFF TGTGCCAGCAGCCCGGGACAGGGATACACCGGGGAGCTGTTTTTT
NA 13 TRBJ1-1 NA TRBV30 CAWIYRGEGEAFF TGTGCCTGGATATATCGTGGGGAGGGGGAAGCTTTCTTT
NA 14 TRBJ2-1 NA TRBV6-5 CASGGGTRLDEQFF TGTGCCAGCGGGGGCGGGACGAGGTTGGATGAGCAGTTCTTC
NA 13 TRBJ1-4 NA TRBV6-1 CASSERGGGKLFF TGTGCCAGCAGTGAACGCGGGGGCGGAAAACTGTTTTTT
NA 14 TRBJ1-1 TRBD1 TRBV18 CASSPPQGTTEAFF TGTGCCAGCTCACCCCCACAGGGGACCACTGAAGCTTTCTTT
once 13 TRBJ2-7 TRBD1 TRBV7-2 CASSFEGGFEQYF TGTGCCAGCAGCTTTGAAGGGGGCTTCGAGCAGTACTTC
NA 16 TRBJ2-1 NA TRBV10-3 CAISERGESSYNEQFF TGTGCCATCAGTGAGAGGGGGGAGAGCTCCTACAATGAGCAGTTCTTC
NA 13 TRBJ1-5 NA TRBV5-1 CASSAGTNQPQHF TGTGCCAGCAGCGCAGGTACCAATCAGCCCCAGCATTTT
once 16 TRBJ1-6 TRBD1 TRBV5-1 CASSLRTGGNNSPLHF TGCGCCAGCAGCCTCCGGACAGGGGGGAATAATTCACCCCTCCACTTT
NA 14 TRBJ1-5 NA TRBV18 CASSPLNSNQPQHF TGTGCCAGCTCACCGTTGAATAGCAATCAGCCCCAGCATTTT
NA 17 TRBJ1-4 TRBD1 TRBV9 CASSVSGTGSTNEKLFF TGTGCCAGCAGCGTATCTGGGACAGGGTCCACTAATGAAAAACTGTTTTTT
NA 15 TRBJ2-1 TRBD1 TRBV6-5 CASSRGDRAHNEQFF TGTGCCAGCAGTCGGGGGGACAGGGCCCACAATGAGCAGTTCTTC
once 14 TRBJ2-4 NA TRBV5-8 CASSHSGSRGIQYF TGTGCCAGCAGCCATTCGGGCTCGCGGGGCATTCAGTACTTC
NA 13 TRBJ2-7 NA TRBV19 CASSPLPSYEQYF TGTGCCAGTAGTCCGCTACCATCCTACGAGCAGTACTTC
NA 14 TRBJ1-6 TRBD1 TRBV5-1 CASSWDRNNSPLHF TGCGCCAGCAGCTGGGACAGAAATAATTCACCCCTCCACTTT
NA 15 TRBJ1-1 NA TRBV4-1 CASSQGRTQNTEAFF TGCGCCAGCAGTCAAGGGAGGACCCAGAACACTGAAGCTTTCTTT
NA 12 TRBJ1-2 NA TRBV6-6 CASSYHGDGYTF TGTGCCAGCAGTTACCACGGGGATGGCTACACCTTC